The 27 T cell receptor beta chains below were found in one sample sequenced in a study of T cells in Graves' hyperthyroidism and ophthalmopathy. TCR beta CDR3 sequences were amplified from RNA transcripts. Researchers ran a first-round RT-PCR on the TCR CDR3 using the HTBI primer set. Using its own MiXCR run on the multiplex PCR reads, TCRdb lists one record per CDR3 protein. Altogether a few hundred thousand distinct CDR3 sequences are present, over 15% being singletons, with the ten largest covering about 51%. The source material was blood. The receptor source for this set is a woman aged 55-70 years with Graves' ophthalmopathy.

This clonotype was detected ten times or more. This chain uses TRBV7-2 with TRBJ2-3; a weak D match, TRBD1 (5 bases). The V end was cut by 5 bases, the J end by 6 bases, with 15 bases between. The CDR3 runs 14 residues. Germline V gene data show CDR1 as SGHTA and CDR2 as FQGNSA. CDR3 protein: CASSRAGWMDTQYF. In nucleotides, the CDR3 is TGTGCCAGCAGCCGTGCAGGGTGGATGGATACGCAGTATTTT.

This clonotype was detected a few times. The J gene is TRBJ1-1, the V gene TRBV9; the match to TRBD1 covers 9 bases. The CDR3 contains 13 residues. Germline CDR1 reads SGDLS; CDR2 reads YYNGEE. J gave up 4 bases and V 3 bases, and 1 base lay outside the gene matches. This CDR3 reads CASSGQGVTEAFF. DNA for the CDR3: TGTGCCAGCAGCGGACAGGGGGTCACTGAAGCTTTCTTT.

At least ten counts were recorded for this clonotype. This chain joins TRBV7-2 and TRBJ2-7, with D perhaps matching TRBD1 (7 bases). This CDR3 region has 14 residues. The germline gives CDR1 SGHTA, CDR2 FQGNSA. Trimming left V 10 bases short and J 0 bases short, with 16 bases between. This chain's CDR3 is CATGRDRTSYEQYF. The CDR3 DNA reads TGTGCCACCGGGCGGGACAGAACCTCCTACGAGCAGTACTTC.

The chain joins TRBV7-8 to TRBJ1-1; D is unclear. The V and J ends lost 5 bases and 5 bases respectively, with 9 bases between them. The CDR3 covers 12 residues. CDR1 SGHVS and CDR2 FQNEAQ come from the germline V gene. CDR3 sequence reads: CASSPIPTEAFF. The CDR3 DNA reads as TGTGCCAGCAGCCCCATCCCAACTGAAGCTTTCTTT.

This clonotype was recorded a few times. Being one base from a much bigger clone, this may be a read error. CDR3 amino acids: CASSSQFRVDGSTEAFF. DNA of the CDR3: TGTGCCAGCAGCTCCCAGTTCAGGGTGGATGGGTCCACTGAAGCTTTCTTT. The chain joins TRBV6-1 to TRBJ1-1, with D tentatively TRBD1 (5 bases). V was clipped by 6 bases and J by 4 bases, with 24 bases between them. This CDR3 is built from 17 residues. CDR1 MNHNS and CDR2 SASEGT come from the germline V gene.

This clonotype occurred a few times. V gene TRBV7-6 combines with J gene TRBJ1-5; no firm D call. CDR3 length: 15 residues. V was shortened by 5 bases and J by 3 bases, with 14 bases between the two germline ends. CDR1 is SGHVS, CDR2 FNYEAQ, per germline. CDR3 region: CASSPGTGSNQPQHF. CDR3 nucleotides: TGTGCCAGCAGCCCCGGCACGGGATCCAATCAGCCCCAGCATTTT.

This clonotype was counted many times. V gene TRBV7-2 combines with J gene TRBJ2-3; D unclear. Trimming shortened V by 8 bases and J by 1 base, and 10 bases separated the two germline ends. The CDR3 has 13 amino acids. The V gene's germline CDR1 is SGHTA and CDR2 FQGNSA. CDR3: CASGSQGTDTQYF. In nucleotides, the CDR3 is TGTGCCAGCGGTTCCCAGGGCACAGATACGCAGTATTTT. Based on the CDR3 plus reference TRBV7-2 and TRBJ2-3, the full variable domain is GAGVSQSPSNKVTEKGKDVELRCDPISGHTALYWYRQSLGQGLEFLIYFQGNSAPDKSGLPSDRFSAERTGGSVSTLTIQRTQQEDSAVYLCASGSQGTDTQYFGPGTRLTVL.

The CDR3 DNA is TGCGCCAGCAGCTCGGGACAGGGCGTTAACACCGGGGAGCTGTTTTTT. Translated, it gives CASSSGQGVNTGELFF. The J gene is TRBJ2-2, the V gene TRBV4-1, with 9 nucleotides matching TRBD1. This CDR3 has 16 amino acids. Germline lookup yields CDR1 MGHRA and CDR2 YSYEKL. The V and J ends lost 5 bases and 2 bases, in that order; junction bases with no gene match: 6.

This clonotype was counted at least ten times. V is TRBV7-2 and J is TRBJ2-7; maybe TRBD1 (6 bases). Germline lookup yields CDR1 SGHTA and CDR2 FQGNSA. V dropped 1 base and J dropped 2 bases, with 12 bases sitting between them. The CDR3 sequence is 15 residues long. The CDR3 region has the DNA TGTGCCAGCAGCTTAGGTGCCCAGGGGACCTACGAGCAGTACTTC. It encodes CASSLGAQGTYEQYF. Supplemented by reference TRBV7-2 and TRBJ2-7, the full variable domain reads GAGVSQSPSNKVTEKGKDVELRCDPISGHTALYWYRQSLGQGLEFLIYFQGNSAPDKSGLPSDRFSAERTGGSVSTLTIQRTQQEDSAVYLCASSLGAQGTYEQYFGPGTRLTVT.

The chain employs TRBV27 and TRBJ2-1; D is unresolved. Germline V CDR1 and CDR2: MNHEY, SMNVEV (reference sequence). This CDR3 region has 16 residues. V dropped 4 bases and J dropped 0 bases, with 13 bases sitting between them. The CDR3 DNA is TGTGCCAGCAGTTCCCTAGACTCCAGCTCCTACAATGAGCAGTTCTTC. This translates into CASSSLDSSSYNEQFF.

This chain joins TRBV28 and TRBJ1-6; the D gene is possibly TRBD1 (5 bases). Germline V gives CDR1 MDHEN, CDR2 SYDVKM. The CDR3 covers 15 residues. Between the trimmed V and J ends, which lost 2 bases and 10 bases, there was a span of 15 bases. This chain's CDR3 is CASSLDSSPHSPLHF. CDR3 bases: TGTGCCAGCAGTTTAGACAGCAGCCCCCACTCACCCCTCCACTTT.

The genes are TRBV7-2 and TRBJ2-2, with 12 bases identical to TRBD2. After removal of 6 bases from V and 4 bases from J, the junction contained 3 bases not matched to a gene. The CDR3 loop spans 15 amino acids. CDR1 and CDR2 (germline): SGHTA, FQGNSA. The CDR3 DNA reads TGTGCCAGCAGACAGACTAGCGGGGGCACCGGGGAGCTGTTTTTT. Amino acids: CASRQTSGGTGELFF.

This clonotype came up a few times. The V and J genes are TRBV9 and TRBJ1-4; 9 bases agree with TRBD1. CDR1 is SGDLS and CDR2 is YYNGEE in the germline V gene. This CDR3 has 15 residues. V dropped 4 bases and J dropped 5; count of bases not matched to a gene: 6. The CDR3 DNA follows: TGTGCCAGCAGCCCGAGGACAGGGGAAAATGAAAAACTGTTTTTT. This codes for CASSPRTGENEKLFF.

There are many counts of this clonotype. This chain joins TRBV7-9 and TRBJ2-1; 11 bases fit TRBD2. With 5 bases clipped from V and 7 bases from J, the junction kept 7 bases outside the gene matches. The CDR3 is 15 amino acids. Germline CDR1 is SEHNR and CDR2 is FQNEAQ (reference sequence). CDR3 nucleotide sequence: TGTGCCAGCAGCCCTTTAGCGGGGGGGAGGAATGAGCAGTTCTTC. Encoded protein: CASSPLAGGRNEQFF.

This clonotype has ten or more counts. The chain links TRBV12-3 or TRBV12-4 to TRBJ2-7, with D possibly TRBD2 on 6 matching bases. Trimming left V 5 bases short and J 2 bases short, with 22 bases between. CDR3 length: 17 amino acids. The CDR3 sequence: CASSASQERVTTYEQYF. The CDR3 bases are TGTGCCAGCAGTGCGTCTCAGGAGCGGGTGACAACCTACGAGCAGTACTTC.

The chain recombines TRBV9 with TRBJ1-5; D not certain. V was cut by 0 bases and J by 7 bases, with 8 bases left in between. This CDR3 has 13 amino acids. Germline values: CDR1 SGDLS, CDR2 YYNGEE. The DNA of the CDR3 is TGTGCCAGCAGCGTAGACGGGAGGCAGCCCCAGCATTTT. Translating gives CASSVDGRQPQHF.

The rearrangement links TRBV4-1 to TRBJ2-1, with D perhaps matching TRBD2 (5 bases). CDR1 is MGHRA, CDR2 YSYEKL, per germline. V dropped 0 bases and J dropped 0 bases, with 9 bases sitting between them. The CDR3 has 16 amino acids. The DNA for the CDR3 is TGCGCCAGCAGCCAAGATGAGGGCAGCTCCTACAATGAGCAGTTCTTC. Its protein product is CASSQDEGSSYNEQFF.

This chain uses TRBV5-5 with TRBJ1-1, with 7 bases matching TRBD1. V was clipped by 3 bases and J by 1 base; unmatched bases: 9. The CDR3 spans 16 residues. The germline V gene encodes CDR1 SGHKS and CDR2 YYEKEE (reference sequence). The CDR3 spells CASSWETGSENTEAFF. The DNA of the CDR3 is TGTGCCAGCAGCTGGGAGACAGGGTCAGAGAACACTGAAGCTTTCTTT.

This clonotype was found a few times. The chain is built from TRBV3-1 and TRBJ2-1; 7 positions agree with TRBD2. Germline CDR1 reads LGHDT; CDR2 reads YNNKEL (reference sequence). V shed 1 base, J shed 8 bases, and the junction held 8 bases outside the gene matches. The CDR3 contains 15 residues. Here the CDR3 DNA reads TGTGCCAGCAGCCAAGGAGGGAGGGCCGCGGATGAGCAGTTCTTC. It yields the protein CASSQGGRAADEQFF.

A few counts support this clonotype. This rearrangement joins TRBV28 to TRBJ2-1; a weak D match, TRBD2 (5 bases). This CDR3 has 15 residues. V shed 5 bases and J shed 4 bases, with 15 bases lying between them. The germline V gene encodes CDR1 MDHEN and CDR2 SYDVKM. CDR3: CASSPREVSYNEQFF. CDR3 sequence (DNA): TGTGCCAGCAGTCCCCGGGAAGTTTCTTACAATGAGCAGTTCTTC. Based on the CDR3 plus reference TRBV28 and TRBJ2-1, the full variable domain is DVKVTQSSRYLVKRTGEKVFLECVQDMDHENMFWYRQDPGLGLRLIYFSYDVKMKEKGDIPEGYSVSREKKERFSLILESASTNQTSMYLCASSPREVSYNEQFFGPGTRLTVL.

This clonotype has more than one count but fewer than ten. In DNA, the CDR3 is TGTGCCAGCAGCTTAGATGCCGGGGGGCTGCGGGGGGCCGAGCAGTACTTC. Its translation: CASSLDAGGLRGAEQYF. V and J are TRBV7-2 and TRBJ2-7, with 8 nucleotides matching TRBD2. Germline trimming cut 1 base from V and 6 bases from J; bases unmatched to any gene: 14. This CDR3 contains 17 residues. Germline assignment: CDR1 SGHTA and CDR2 FQGNSA. Full variable domain (rest looked up from reference TRBV7-2 and TRBJ2-7): GAGVSQSPSNKVTEKGKDVELRCDPISGHTALYWYRQSLGQGLEFLIYFQGNSAPDKSGLPSDRFSAERTGGSVSTLTIQRTQQEDSAVYLCASSLDAGGLRGAEQYFGPGTRLTVT.

The chain has TRBV4-1 and TRBJ1-2, with D unresolved. The germline gives CDR1 MGHRA, CDR2 YSYEKL. The V gene lost 2 bases and the J gene lost 3 bases, with 16 bases spanning the gap. This CDR3 region has 16 residues. The CDR3 loop is CASSQNAYRDDYGYTF. For the CDR3, the DNA is TGCGCCAGCAGCCAAAATGCGTATAGGGATGACTATGGCTACACCTTC.

The chain carries TRBV4-1 and TRBJ2-5; the match to TRBD2 covers 9 bases. Germline-derived CDR1 and CDR2 are MGHRA and YSYEKL. The CDR3 covers 17 residues. J lost 4 bases, V lost 1 base, and 10 bases had no gene match. The CDR3 DNA reads TGCGCCAGCAGCCAAGCTTCTACGCGGGGGGGCCGAGAGACCCAGTACTTC. Translating gives CASSQASTRGGRETQYF.

The V and J genes are TRBV6-5 and TRBJ2-2, with TRBD1 matching over 7 bases. V lost 2 bases to trimming and J lost 0 bases; unmatched junction nucleotides: 0. The CDR3 covers 15 residues. Germline V gene sequence: CDR1 MNHEY, CDR2 SVGAGI. The CDR3 DNA follows: TGTGCCAGCAGTTACAGGGGGCCGAACACCGGGGAGCTGTTTTTT. This translates into CASSYRGPNTGELFF.

The table lists this clonotype with a few counts. The chain employs TRBV5-1 and TRBJ2-2; D is perhaps TRBD1 (5 bases). This CDR3 is built from 13 residues. Trimming took 5 bases from V and 4 from J, leaving 9 bases between them. The germline V gene encodes CDR1 SGHRS and CDR2 YFSETQ. CDR3 region: CASRKGPTGELFF. DNA of the CDR3: TGCGCCAGCAGAAAGGGGCCCACCGGGGAGCTGTTTTTT.

The table lists this clonotype with a few counts. The gene calls are TRBV14 and TRBJ2-1, with 14 bases aligning to TRBD2. CDR1 and CDR2 from the germline V gene are SGHDN and FVKESK. With V trimmed by 4 bases and J by 4 bases, 9 bases remained unmatched. The CDR3 contains 18 residues. The CDR3 loop reads CASSLTSGRAFPYNEQFF. DNA for the CDR3: TGTGCCAGCAGCCTGACTAGCGGGAGGGCCTTCCCTTACAATGAGCAGTTCTTC.

This clonotype was counted many times. The chain links TRBV6-2 or TRBV6-3 to TRBJ2-2; D possibly corresponds to TRBD1 (6 bases). This CDR3 is 14 amino acids long. CDR1 is MNHEY and CDR2 is SVGEGT in the germline V gene. The V gene lost 6 bases and the J gene lost 5 bases, with 13 bases spanning the gap. CDR3 nucleotides: TGTGCCAGCAGCCATTTTACAGGGACCGGGGAGCTGTTTTTT. It specifies CASSHFTGTGELFF.